A selection of T cell receptor beta chains follows, all from one sample in a study of shared clonotypes between healthy human individuals. Produced via immunoSEQ multiplex PCR; TCRdb's table is partial and in-frame only. The sample comprises roughly 1,800,000 clones, about 95% of which are singletons, and 0.95% to 1.5% rests with the top ten. The sequencing sample was made of naive CD8+ T cells sorted from blood. These receptors were taken from a man aged 18 to 35 in good health. Both conserved end residues are part of each CDR3.

>TRBV27|TRBJ2-6
CASSPLQVNSGANVLTF
>TRBV7-9|TRBJ1-2
CASSSPNRGGNYGYTF
>TRBV7-9|TRBJ2-3
CASSPPASEDADTQYF
>TRBV29-1|TRBJ1-2
CSVRELDGGYTF
>TRBV5-4|TRBJ2-3
CASSSSQGAGADTQYF
>TRBV14|TRBJ1-4
CASSPTGDEKLFF
>TRBV4-1|TRBJ2-7
CASSHGLAESSYEQYF
>TRBV5-1|TRBJ2-5
CASSPGLGKLETQYF
>TRBV2|TRBJ1-1
CASSDLTGLNTEAFF
>TRBV4-1|TRBJ2-7
CASSQDLSGGEYF
>TRBV19|TRBJ2-1
CASSIPGLSSSYNEQFF
>TRBV29-1|TRBJ2-1
CSVEPQGVGNEQFF
>TRBV4-1|TRBJ1-2
CASSQGKFEVSAVYGYTF
>TRBV29-1|TRBJ2-1
CSVPSGALNEQFF
>TRBV4-2|TRBJ2-1
CASSQDTGAEEYEQFF
>TRBV28|TRBJ1-4
CASSHRGFNEKLFF
>TRBV28|TRBJ1-1
CASSPQAPGGFEAFF
>TRBV4-1|TRBJ1-1
CASSLGSQGGTEAFF
>TRBV5-4|TRBJ2-2
CASSWDALPLTGELFF
>TRBV9|TRBJ2-3
CASNPGGTDTQYF
>TRBV27|TRBJ2-1
CASSFHGGEQFF
>TRBV6-5|TRBJ2-7
CASSYVGPAYEQYF
>TRBV5-1|TRBJ2-7
CASSLFGGSSYEQYF
>TRBV28|-
CASRGFSYEQYF
>TRBV11-2|TRBJ2-7
CASRVTSGAYEQYF
>TRBV11-3|TRBJ2-5
CASTSIGSGGAETQYF
>TRBV10-3|TRBJ2-7
CAISPAGGHPEQYF
>TRBV5-6|TRBJ2-7
CASSTSGLSYEQYF
>TRBV27|TRBJ2-3
CASSSSEATDTQYF
>TRBV11-2|TRBJ2-2
CASSQGAQGPGELFF
>TRBV4-3|TRBJ2-7
CASSQDRTGGANEQYF
>TRBV7-9|TRBJ1-4
CASSLVLLGTNNEKLFF
>TRBV6-6|TRBJ1-5
CASSSQGEMGQPQHF
>TRBV6-1|TRBJ1-2
CASSEWSGGQGGYTF
>TRBV6-6|TRBJ2-1
CASTPSAPNEQFF
>TRBV5-4|TRBJ1-6
CASSLVGRGKGSPLHF
>TRBV28|TRBJ1-2
CASSFIRSTYGYTF
>TRBV2|TRBJ2-5
CASSEAGREETQYF
>TRBV27|TRBJ1-4
CASSLSGGVNEKLFF
>TRBV28|TRBJ1-5
CASSFRQGLNQPQHF
>TRBV18|TRBJ2-1
CASSLPRLVNEQFF
>TRBV6-1|TRBJ2-7
CASSEGQGLHEQYF
>TRBV21-1|TRBJ2-2
CASSKQGPGELFF
>TRBV10-2|TRBJ2-1
CASSPQTSGGMFF
>TRBV10-3|TRBJ2-7
CAITTPPGEQYF
>TRBV27|TRBJ1-1
CASSLSPGTGATEAFF
>TRBV5-6|TRBJ2-7
CASSFSTPRSYEQYF
>TRBV28|TRBJ2-7
CASSFLSGRAYEQYF
>TRBV7-9|TRBJ1-2
CASSPGQLDGYTF
>TRBV2|TRBJ2-1
CATQEGYGSYNEQFF
>TRBV6-1|TRBJ2-2
CASSEVRLAGTYTNTGELFF
>TRBV19|TRBJ2-5
CASSLSREGLQETQYF
>TRBV19|TRBJ1-1
CASRGTGWNTEAFF
>TRBV19|TRBJ2-7
CASSPQGFFSYEQYF
>TRBV29-1|TRBJ2-5
CSVDRSGRGQETQYF
>TRBV28|TRBJ1-1
CASSSRGTGEGTEAFF
>TRBV5-3|TRBJ2-7
CARSISGGDVWAEQYF
>TRBV6-5|TRBJ1-1
CASSDYTEAFF
>TRBV13|TRBJ1-1
CASIIKGGMDTEAFF